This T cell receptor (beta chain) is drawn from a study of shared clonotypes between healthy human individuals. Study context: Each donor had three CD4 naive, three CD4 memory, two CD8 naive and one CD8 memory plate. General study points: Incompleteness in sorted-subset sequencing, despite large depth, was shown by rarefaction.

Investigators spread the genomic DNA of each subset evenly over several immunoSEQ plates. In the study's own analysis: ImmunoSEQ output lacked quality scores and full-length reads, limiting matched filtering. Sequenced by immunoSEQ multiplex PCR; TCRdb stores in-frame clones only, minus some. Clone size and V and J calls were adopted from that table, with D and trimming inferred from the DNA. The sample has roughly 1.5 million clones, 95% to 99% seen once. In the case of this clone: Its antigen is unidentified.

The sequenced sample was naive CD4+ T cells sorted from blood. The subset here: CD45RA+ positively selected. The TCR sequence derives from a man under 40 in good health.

The CDR3 reads CASSQARNTGELFF. CDR3 sequence (DNA): TGCGCCAGCAGCCAAGCCAGGAACACCGGGGAGCTGTTTTTT. This chain uses TRBV4-1 with TRBJ2-2, with no clear D. The CDR3 contains 14 residues. Per the germline V gene, CDR1 is MGHRA and CDR2 is YSYEKL. V was clipped by 1 base and J by 1 base, with 4 bases between them.